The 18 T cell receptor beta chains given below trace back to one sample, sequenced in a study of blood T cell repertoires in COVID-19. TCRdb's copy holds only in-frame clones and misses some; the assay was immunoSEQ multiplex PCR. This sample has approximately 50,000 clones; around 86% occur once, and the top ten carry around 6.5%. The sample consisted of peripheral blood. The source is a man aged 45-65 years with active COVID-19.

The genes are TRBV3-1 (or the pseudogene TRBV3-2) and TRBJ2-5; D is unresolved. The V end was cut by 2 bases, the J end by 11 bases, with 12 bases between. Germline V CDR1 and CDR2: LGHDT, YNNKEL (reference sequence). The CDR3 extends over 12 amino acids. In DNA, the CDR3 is TGTGCCAGCAGCCAATCGACCCCACAGCAGTACTTC. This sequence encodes CASSQSTPQQYF.

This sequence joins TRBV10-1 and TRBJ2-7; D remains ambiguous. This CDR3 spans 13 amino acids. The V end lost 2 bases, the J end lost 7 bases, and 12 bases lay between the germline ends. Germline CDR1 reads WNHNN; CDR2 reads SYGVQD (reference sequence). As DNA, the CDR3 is TGCGCCAGCAGTGAGCCAGTCTGTGTTGAGCAGTACTTC. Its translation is CASSEPVCVEQYF.

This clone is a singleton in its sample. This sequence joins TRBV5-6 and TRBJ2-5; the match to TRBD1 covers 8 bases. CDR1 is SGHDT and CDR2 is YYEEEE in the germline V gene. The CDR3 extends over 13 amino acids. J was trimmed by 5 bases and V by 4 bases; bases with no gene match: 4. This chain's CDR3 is CASSRTGWETQYF. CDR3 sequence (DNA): TGTGCCAGCAGCCGGACAGGGTGGGAGACCCAGTACTTC.

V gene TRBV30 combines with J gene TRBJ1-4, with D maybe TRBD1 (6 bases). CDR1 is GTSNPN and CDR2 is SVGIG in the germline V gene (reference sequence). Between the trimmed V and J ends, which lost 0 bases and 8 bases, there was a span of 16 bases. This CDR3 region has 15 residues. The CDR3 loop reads CAWSVGAGAEEKLFF. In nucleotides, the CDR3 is TGTGCCTGGAGTGTTGGTGCAGGGGCCGAAGAAAAACTGTTTTTT. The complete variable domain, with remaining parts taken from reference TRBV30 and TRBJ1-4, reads SQTIHQWPATLVQPVGSPLSLECTVEGTSNPNLYWYRQAAGRGLQLLFYSVGIGQISSEVPQNLSASRPQDRQFILSSKKLLLSDSGFYLCAWSVGAGAEEKLFFGSGTQLSVL.

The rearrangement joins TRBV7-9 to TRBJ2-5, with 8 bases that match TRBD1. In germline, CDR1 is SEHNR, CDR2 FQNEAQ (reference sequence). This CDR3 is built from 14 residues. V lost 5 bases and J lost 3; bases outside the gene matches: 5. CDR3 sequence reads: CASSLLTGEETQYF. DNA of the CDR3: TGTGCCAGCAGCCTCCTGACAGGGGAAGAGACCCAGTACTTC.

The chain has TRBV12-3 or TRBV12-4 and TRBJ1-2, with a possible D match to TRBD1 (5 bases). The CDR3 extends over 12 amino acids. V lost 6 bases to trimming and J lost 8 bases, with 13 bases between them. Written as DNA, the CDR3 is TGTGCCAGCAGCCGGGGGTTTTGGGGCTACACCTTC. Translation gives CASSRGFWGYTF.

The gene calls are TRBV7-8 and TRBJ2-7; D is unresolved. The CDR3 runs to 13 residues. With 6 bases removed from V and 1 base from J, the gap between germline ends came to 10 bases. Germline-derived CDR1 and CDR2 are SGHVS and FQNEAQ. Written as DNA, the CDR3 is TGTGCCAGCAGTACTTCTCTGTCCTACGAGCAGTACTTC. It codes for CASSTSLSYEQYF.

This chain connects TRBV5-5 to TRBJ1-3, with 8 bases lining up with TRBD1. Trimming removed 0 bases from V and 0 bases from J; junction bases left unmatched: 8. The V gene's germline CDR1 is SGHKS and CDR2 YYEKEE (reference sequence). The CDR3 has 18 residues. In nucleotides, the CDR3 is TGTGCCAGCAGCTTGGAGGTCGGGACAGGTTCCTCTGGAAACACCATATATTTT. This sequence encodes CASSLEVGTGSSGNTIYF.

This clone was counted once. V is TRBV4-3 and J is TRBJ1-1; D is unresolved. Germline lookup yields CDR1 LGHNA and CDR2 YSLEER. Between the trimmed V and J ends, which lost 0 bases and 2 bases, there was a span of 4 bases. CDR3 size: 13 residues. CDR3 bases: TGCGCCAGCAGCCAAGATAGAAACACTGAAGCTTTCTTT. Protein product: CASSQDRNTEAFF.

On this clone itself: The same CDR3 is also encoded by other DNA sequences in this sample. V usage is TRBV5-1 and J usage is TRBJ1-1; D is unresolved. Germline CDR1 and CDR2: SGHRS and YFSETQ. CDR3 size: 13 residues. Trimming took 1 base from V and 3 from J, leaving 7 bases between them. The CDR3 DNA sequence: TGCGCCAGCAGCTTGAAACTCGACACTGAAGCTTTCTTT. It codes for CASSLKLDTEAFF. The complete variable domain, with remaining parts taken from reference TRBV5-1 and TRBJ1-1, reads KAGVTQTPRYLIKTRGQQVTLSCSPISGHRSVSWYQQTPGQGLQFLFEYFSETQRNKGNFPGRFSGRQFSNSRSEMNVSTLELGDSALYLCASSLKLDTEAFFGQGTRLTVV.

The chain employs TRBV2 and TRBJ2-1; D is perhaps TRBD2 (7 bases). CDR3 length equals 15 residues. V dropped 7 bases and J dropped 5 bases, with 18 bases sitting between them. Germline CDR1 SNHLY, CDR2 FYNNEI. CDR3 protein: CASMGAGGGHNEQFF. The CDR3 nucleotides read TGTGCCAGCATGGGGGCTGGCGGGGGACACAATGAGCAGTTCTTC.

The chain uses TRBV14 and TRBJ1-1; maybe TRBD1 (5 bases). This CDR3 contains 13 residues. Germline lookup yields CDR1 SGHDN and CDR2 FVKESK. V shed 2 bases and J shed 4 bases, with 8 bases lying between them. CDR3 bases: TGTGCCAGCAGCCAATTCCAGGGCACTGAAGCTTTCTTT. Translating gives CASSQFQGTEAFF.

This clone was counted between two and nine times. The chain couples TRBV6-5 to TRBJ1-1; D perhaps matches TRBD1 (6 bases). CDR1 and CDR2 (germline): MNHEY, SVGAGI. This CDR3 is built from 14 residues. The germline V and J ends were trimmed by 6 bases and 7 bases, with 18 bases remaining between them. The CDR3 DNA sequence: TGTGCCAGCAGAAGGGGGACCCAACTAGGTGAAGCTTTCTTT. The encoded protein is CASRRGTQLGEAFF.

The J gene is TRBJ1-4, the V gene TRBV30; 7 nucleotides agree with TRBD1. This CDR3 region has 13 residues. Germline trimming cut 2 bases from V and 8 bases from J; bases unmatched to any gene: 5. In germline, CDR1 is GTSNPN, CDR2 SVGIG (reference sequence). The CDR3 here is CAWSLRTGEKLFF. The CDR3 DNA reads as TGTGCCTGGAGTTTGAGGACAGGCGAAAAACTGTTTTTT.

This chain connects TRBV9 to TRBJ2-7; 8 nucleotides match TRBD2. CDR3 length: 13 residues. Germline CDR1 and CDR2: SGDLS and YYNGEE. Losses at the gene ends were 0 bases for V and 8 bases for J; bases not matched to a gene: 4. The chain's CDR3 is CASSVVGGGKQYF. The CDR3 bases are TGTGCCAGCAGCGTAGTGGGCGGGGGGAAGCAGTACTTC.

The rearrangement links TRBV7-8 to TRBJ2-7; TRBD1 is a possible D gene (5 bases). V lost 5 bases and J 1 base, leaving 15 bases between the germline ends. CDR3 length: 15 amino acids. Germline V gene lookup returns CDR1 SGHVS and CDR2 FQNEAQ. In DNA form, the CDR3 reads TGTGCCAGCAGCGGAGTTGCAGGGTCATCCTACGAGCAGTACTTC. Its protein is CASSGVAGSSYEQYF.

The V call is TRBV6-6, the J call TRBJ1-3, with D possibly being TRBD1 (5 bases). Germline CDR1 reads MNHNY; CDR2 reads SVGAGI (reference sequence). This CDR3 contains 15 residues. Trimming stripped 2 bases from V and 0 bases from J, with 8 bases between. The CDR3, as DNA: TGTGCCAGCAGTTACGGGACTAACTCTGGAAACACCATATATTTT. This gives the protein CASSYGTNSGNTIYF.

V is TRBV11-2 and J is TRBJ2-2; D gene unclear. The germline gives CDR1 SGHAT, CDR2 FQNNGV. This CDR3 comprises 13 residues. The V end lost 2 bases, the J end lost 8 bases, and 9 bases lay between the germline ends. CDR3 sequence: CASSLQAKGELFF. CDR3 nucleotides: TGTGCCAGCAGCTTACAGGCCAAGGGGGAGCTGTTTTTT.